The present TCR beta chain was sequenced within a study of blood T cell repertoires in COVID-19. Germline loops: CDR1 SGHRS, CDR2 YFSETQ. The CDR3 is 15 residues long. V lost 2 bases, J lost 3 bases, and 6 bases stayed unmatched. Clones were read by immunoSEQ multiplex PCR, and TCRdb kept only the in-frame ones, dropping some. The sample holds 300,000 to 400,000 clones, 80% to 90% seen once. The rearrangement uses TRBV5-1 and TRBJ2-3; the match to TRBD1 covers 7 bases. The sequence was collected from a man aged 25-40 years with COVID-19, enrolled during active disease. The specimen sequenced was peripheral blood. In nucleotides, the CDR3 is TGCGCCAGCAGCTTTACAGGGGAGAAAACAGATACGCAGTATTTT. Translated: CASSFTGEKTDTQYF.